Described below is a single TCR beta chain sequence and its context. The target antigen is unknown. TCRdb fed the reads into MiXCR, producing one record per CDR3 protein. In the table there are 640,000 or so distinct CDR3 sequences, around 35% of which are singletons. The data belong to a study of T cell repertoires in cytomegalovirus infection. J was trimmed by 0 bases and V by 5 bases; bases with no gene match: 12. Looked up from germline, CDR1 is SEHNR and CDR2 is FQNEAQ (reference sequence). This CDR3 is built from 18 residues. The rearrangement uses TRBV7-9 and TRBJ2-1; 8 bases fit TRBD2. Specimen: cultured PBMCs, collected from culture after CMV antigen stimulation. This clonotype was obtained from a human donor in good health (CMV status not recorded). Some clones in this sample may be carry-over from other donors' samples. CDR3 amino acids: CASSRLRAGGSSYNEQFF. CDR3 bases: TGTGCCAGCAGCCGACTTCGGGCGGGGGGATCCTCCTACAATGAGCAGTTCTTC.